Listed here are 25 T cell receptor beta chains from one sample, sequenced in a study of human T cells and chemical hapten exposure. TCRdb re-analysed the RACE reads in MiXCR, keeping a single row per CDR3 protein. This table has approximately 260,000 distinct CDR3 sequences, 7.5% to 10% appearing once. Time point noted: pre-sensitization, week 0. Treatment specified: therapeutic diphenylcyclopropenone sensitization with weekly scalp DPC. Sequenced material: whole blood, taken in connection with sensitization to the hapten diphenylcyclopropenone (DPC). These receptors were taken from a woman in her forties with alopecia areata. Some clones in this sample may be carry-over from other donors' samples.

The J gene is TRBJ1-5, the V gene TRBV19; D uncertain. Trimming removed 1 base at V and 3 bases at J, with 10 bases between. The germline CDR1 and CDR2 sequences are LNHDA and SQIVND (reference sequence). The CDR3 is 15 residues long. For the CDR3, the DNA is TGTGCCAGTAGTATAGCGTCGGCCCTCAATCAGCCCCAGCATTTT. Protein sequence: CASSIASALNQPQHF.

The chain couples TRBV2 to TRBJ2-7, with 7 bases matching TRBD2. The V and J ends lost 8 bases and 2 bases, in that order; junction bases with no gene match: 3. CDR3 length: 12 amino acids. Germline V CDR1 and CDR2: SNHLY, FYNNEI. The CDR3 spells CASGGGTYEQYF. For the CDR3, the DNA is TGTGCCAGCGGGGGGGGAACCTACGAGCAGTACTTC.

The table lists this clonotype with many counts. V and J are TRBV7-6 and TRBJ2-2; D uncertain. V was shortened by 3 bases and J by 0 bases, with 11 bases between the two germline ends. Germline values: CDR1 SGHVS, CDR2 FNYEAQ. The CDR3 is 16 residues long. CDR3 coding DNA: TGTGCCAGCAGCTTCCTCCTCTCCTCGAACACCGGGGAGCTGTTTTTT. This codes for CASSFLLSSNTGELFF.

The chain recombines TRBV10-3 with TRBJ1-6; no definite D call. The CDR3 length is 12 residues. The V gene lost 4 bases and the J gene lost 7 bases, with 5 bases spanning the gap. Per germline, CDR1 ENHRY and CDR2 SYGVKD. In DNA form, the CDR3 reads TGTGCCATCAGTGCGGGAAATTCACCCCTCCACTTT. Protein sequence: CAISAGNSPLHF.

This clonotype showed up just a few times. The chain links TRBV4-2 to TRBJ2-7; 7 bases line up with TRBD1. The V gene's germline CDR1 is LGHNA and CDR2 YNFKEQ. The CDR3 extends over 16 amino acids. The trim removed 1 base at V and 2 bases at J, leaving 8 bases unmatched. CDR3 sequence: CASSQAYTGDAYEQYF. In nucleotides, the CDR3 is TGTGCCAGCAGCCAAGCCTACACAGGGGACGCCTACGAGCAGTACTTC.

This clonotype was counted only a few times. This chain links TRBV6-5 with TRBJ1-6; D is possibly TRBD1 (6 bases). Germline V CDR1 and CDR2: MNHEY, SVGAGI. Trimming removed 0 bases from V and 0 bases from J, with 15 bases in between. This CDR3 has 19 amino acids. This chain's CDR3 is CASSYSRTAPRSYNSPLHF. Written as DNA, the CDR3 is TGTGCCAGCAGTTACTCCAGGACAGCCCCTCGCTCCTATAATTCACCCCTCCACTTT.

Many counts were recorded for this clonotype. V is TRBV2 and J is TRBJ2-7; TRBD1 is a possible D gene (7 bases). The germline gives CDR1 SNHLY, CDR2 FYNNEI. The CDR3 has 14 residues. V was shortened by 5 bases and J by 7 bases, with 18 bases between the two germline ends. The CDR3 reads CASSSRGGGGEQYF. The DNA for the CDR3 is TGTGCCAGCAGTTCCCGCGGAGGGGGCGGGGAGCAGTACTTC. Full variable domain (outside the CDR3, taken from reference TRBV2 and TRBJ2-7): EPEVTQTPSHQVTQMGQEVILRCVPISNHLYFYWYRQILGQKVEFLVSFYNNEISEKSEIFDDQFSVERPDGSNFTLKIRSTKLEDSAMYFCASSSRGGGGEQYFGPGTRLTVT.

CDR3 residues: CASTLSGALNTEAFF. The CDR3, as DNA: TGTGCCAGCACCCTATCCGGGGCCTTAAACACTGAAGCTTTCTTT. The chain employs TRBV12-3 or TRBV12-4 and TRBJ1-1, with D tentatively TRBD1 (5 bases). This CDR3 spans 15 amino acids. Trimming shortened V by 7 bases and J by 2 bases, and 17 bases separated the two germline ends.

This clonotype was seen many times. The chain employs TRBV12-3 or TRBV12-4 and TRBJ2-7, with D maybe TRBD2 (5 bases). The CDR3 extends over 12 amino acids. The V gene lost 5 bases and the J gene lost 4 bases, with 9 bases spanning the gap. DNA of the CDR3: TGTGCCAGCAGTATCGGAGGTTACGAGCAGTACTTC. This translates into CASSIGGYEQYF.

This chain uses TRBV7-9 with TRBJ2-2, with D perhaps TRBD2 (5 bases). Between the trimmed V and J ends, which lost 7 bases and 9 bases, there was a span of 18 bases. The CDR3 totals 14 residues. Germline CDR1 reads SEHNR; CDR2 reads FQNEAQ (reference sequence). CDR3: CASTEAGSRRELFF. The DNA for the CDR3 is TGTGCCAGCACCGAGGCGGGCTCCCGCCGGGAGCTGTTTTTT. The full variable domain, rest sourced from reference TRBV7-9 and TRBJ2-2, is DTGVSQNPRHKITKRGQNVTFRCDPISEHNRLYWYRQTLGQGPEFLTYFQNEAQLEKSRLLSDRFSAERPKGSFSTLEIQRTEQGDSAMYLCASTEAGSRRELFFGEGSRLTVL.

The chain has TRBV13 and TRBJ2-7; TRBD1 matches 7 bases. The CDR3 runs to 12 residues. CDR1 and CDR2 from the germline V gene are PRHDT and FYEKMQ (reference sequence). The ends lost 3 bases at V and 7 bases at J; junction bases unmatched: 3. The CDR3 here is CASSFRDREQYF. CDR3 coding DNA: TGTGCCAGCAGCTTCCGGGACAGAGAGCAGTACTTC.

This clonotype was recorded many times. The rearrangement links TRBV12-3 or TRBV12-4 to TRBJ2-1, with 8 bases aligning to TRBD2. The CDR3 is made up of 12 amino acids. Germline trimming cut 11 bases from V and 9 bases from J; bases unmatched to any gene: 9. The CDR3 bases are TGTGCCGTAACGGGAGGGCCCATTGAGCAGTTCTTC. The encoded protein is CAVTGGPIEQFF.

This clonotype was counted only a few times. The V call is TRBV20-1, the J call TRBJ1-1; D call uncertain. Trimming took off 7 bases at V and 5 bases at J, with 11 bases between the two ends. CDR3 length: 11 amino acids. Germline V CDR1 and CDR2: DFQATT, SNEGSKA (reference sequence). CDR3 coding DNA: TGCAGTGACATGGGCACGACTGAAGCTTTCTTT. Protein: CSDMGTTEAFF.

CDR3 nucleotides: TGCGCCAGCAGCTTGGTCCAGGACTCTGAAGCTTTCTTT. This translates into CASSLVQDSEAFF. V usage is TRBV5-1 and J usage is TRBJ1-1, with D uncertain. The CDR3 covers 13 residues. Germline V lookup: CDR1 SGHRS, CDR2 YFSETQ. Trimming removed 0 bases at V and 6 bases at J, with 9 bases between. Full variable domain (rest looked up from reference TRBV5-1 and TRBJ1-1): KAGVTQTPRYLIKTRGQQVTLSCSPISGHRSVSWYQQTPGQGLQFLFEYFSETQRNKGNFPGRFSGRQFSNSRSEMNVSTLELGDSALYLCASSLVQDSEAFFGQGTRLTVV.

This clonotype was found a few times. The chain couples TRBV12-3 or TRBV12-4 to TRBJ2-7; 10 bases map to TRBD1. The CDR3 length is 15 residues. Trimming at V came to 7 bases and at J to 4 bases, leaving 10 bases not matched to a gene. As DNA, the CDR3 is TGTGCCAGCACACCCTCGAGGGGACAGGGGTACGAGCAGTACTTC. It codes for CASTPSRGQGYEQYF.

The rearrangement uses TRBV4-3 and TRBJ2-1; 8 nucleotides agree with TRBD2. Germline V gene sequence: CDR1 LGHNA, CDR2 YSLEER. V trimming: 5 bases; J trimming: 9 bases; junction bases outside the gene matches: 9. CDR3 size: 14 residues. The CDR3 bases are TGCGCCAGCAGCATGAGTGCGGGAGGAGTTGAGCAGTTCTTC. Its translation is CASSMSAGGVEQFF.

The chain couples TRBV18 to TRBJ2-3, with TRBD2 matching over 8 bases. CDR1 and CDR2 (germline): KGHSH, LQKENI. The CDR3 spans 18 residues. The V segment lost 4 bases and the J segment 0 bases; nucleotides outside the gene matches: 12. The chain's CDR3 is CASSHASASSGSTDTQYF. The CDR3 nucleotides are TGTGCCAGCTCACACGCCTCCGCTTCTAGCGGGAGCACAGATACGCAGTATTTT.

The chain recombines TRBV4-3 with TRBJ2-2, with 7 bases lining up with TRBD2. From germline, CDR1 is LGHNA and CDR2 YSLEER. V was clipped by 4 bases and J by 4 bases; unmatched bases: 9. CDR3 size: 16 residues. The CDR3 DNA sequence: TGCGCCAGCAGCCCTCGACTAGCAGAAGTCACCGGGGAGCTGTTTTTT. Translated: CASSPRLAEVTGELFF.

The chain couples TRBV29-1 to TRBJ2-7, with 7 bases matching TRBD2. The CDR3 is made up of 12 amino acids. The V gene end was trimmed by 7 bases and the J gene end by 2 bases; junction bases not matched to a gene: 5. CDR1 is SQVTM, CDR2 ANQGSEA, per germline. The CDR3 coding sequence is TGCAGCGCGAGGGAGGGCCCCTACGAGCAGTACTTC. It specifies CSAREGPYEQYF.

Here the CDR3 reads CASSFGAAGNTQYF. As DNA, the CDR3 is TGCGCCAGCAGCTTTGGGGCAGCCGGTAATACGCAGTATTTT. The gene calls are TRBV5-1 and TRBJ2-3; D is perhaps TRBD1 (5 bases). V was pared by 2 bases and J by 7 bases, with 14 bases between. The germline gives CDR1 SGHRS, CDR2 YFSETQ. CDR3 length equals 14 residues.

This clonotype occurred a few times. The V gene is TRBV5-1, the J gene TRBJ1-6, with no clear D. The CDR3 has 14 residues. From germline, CDR1 is SGHRS and CDR2 YFSETQ. Trimming stripped 0 bases from V and 6 bases from J, with 7 bases between. DNA of the CDR3: TGCGCCAGCAGCTTGGACAGCTCTAATTCACCCCTCCACTTT. The encoded protein is CASSLDSSNSPLHF.

This clonotype was detected a few times. Relative to the germline gene, one junction end is altered; a read error may explain this. The chain is built from TRBV3-1 and TRBJ1-1; D may be TRBD1 (5 bases). CDR1 and CDR2 from the germline V gene are LGHDT and YNNKEL (reference sequence). The CDR3 runs to 15 residues. The DNA of the CDR3 is TGTGCCAGCAGCCAAGTTGGGCAGTCCGGGGACTGGGGAGTCTTT. Amino acid sequence: CASSQVGQSGDWGVF.

Here the CDR3 DNA reads TGTGCCAGCAGCCAAGATCTGGCGACAGGCAGCAATCAGCCCCAGCATTTT. Translating gives CASSQDLATGSNQPQHF. The chain carries TRBV4-2 and TRBJ1-5, with D tentatively TRBD1 (6 bases). The V gene lost 0 bases and the J gene lost 1 base, with 13 bases spanning the gap. This CDR3 has 17 residues. The germline CDR1 and CDR2 sequences are LGHNA and YNFKEQ.

V is TRBV12-3 or TRBV12-4 and J is TRBJ2-7, with 9 nucleotides matching TRBD2. Trimming at V came to 3 bases and at J to 5 bases, leaving 8 bases not matched to a gene. CDR3 size: 15 residues. CDR3 region: CASSFGSGSSNEQYF. The CDR3 region has the DNA TGTGCCAGCAGTTTCGGTAGCGGGAGTTCAAACGAGCAGTACTTC.

At least ten counts were recorded for this clonotype. The genes are TRBV6-1 and TRBJ1-5, with 7 bases fitting TRBD1. V trimming: 6 bases; J trimming: 0 bases; junction bases outside the gene matches: 5. CDR1 MNHNS and CDR2 SASEGT come from the germline V gene. The CDR3 covers 15 residues. This CDR3 reads CASSLQGSSNQPQHF. The CDR3 DNA reads TGTGCCAGCAGCCTACAGGGGTCTAGCAATCAGCCCCAGCATTTT.